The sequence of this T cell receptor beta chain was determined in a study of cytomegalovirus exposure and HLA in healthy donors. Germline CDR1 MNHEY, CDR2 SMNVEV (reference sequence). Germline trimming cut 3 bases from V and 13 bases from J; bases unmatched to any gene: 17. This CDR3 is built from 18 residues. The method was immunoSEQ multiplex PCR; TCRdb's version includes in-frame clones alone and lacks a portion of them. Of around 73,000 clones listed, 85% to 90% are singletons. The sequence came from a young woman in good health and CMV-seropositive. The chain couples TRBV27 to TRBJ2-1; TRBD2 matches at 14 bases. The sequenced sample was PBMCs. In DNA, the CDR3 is TGTGCCAGCAGTTTTGGCGCACCGGGACTAGCGGGAGACCCGGGACAGTTCTTC. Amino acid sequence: CASSFGAPGLAGDPGQFF.